Listed here is a single TCR beta chain. The data stem from a study of T cell changes during pregnancy in multiple sclerosis. Sequencing was performed with immunoSEQ multiplex PCR; in TCRdb, only in-frame clones are kept and a portion is missing. The sample records roughly 40,000 clones, roughly 80% being singletons. Germline V CDR1 and CDR2: LNHDA, SQIVND (reference sequence). The CDR3 runs 15 residues. V was shortened by 2 bases and J by 5 bases, with 13 bases between the two germline ends. The gene calls are TRBV19 and TRBJ1-5, with D perhaps matching TRBD1 (5 bases). The sequencing used CD4+ T cells from peripheral blood mononuclear cells, collected before pregnancy. The origin of this receptor is a female donor with multiple sclerosis, enrolled in a pregnancy study. The CDR3 nucleotides are TGTGCCAGTAGTATACCGGGACTCCATTATCAGCCCCAGCATTTT. It specifies CASSIPGLHYQPQHF.